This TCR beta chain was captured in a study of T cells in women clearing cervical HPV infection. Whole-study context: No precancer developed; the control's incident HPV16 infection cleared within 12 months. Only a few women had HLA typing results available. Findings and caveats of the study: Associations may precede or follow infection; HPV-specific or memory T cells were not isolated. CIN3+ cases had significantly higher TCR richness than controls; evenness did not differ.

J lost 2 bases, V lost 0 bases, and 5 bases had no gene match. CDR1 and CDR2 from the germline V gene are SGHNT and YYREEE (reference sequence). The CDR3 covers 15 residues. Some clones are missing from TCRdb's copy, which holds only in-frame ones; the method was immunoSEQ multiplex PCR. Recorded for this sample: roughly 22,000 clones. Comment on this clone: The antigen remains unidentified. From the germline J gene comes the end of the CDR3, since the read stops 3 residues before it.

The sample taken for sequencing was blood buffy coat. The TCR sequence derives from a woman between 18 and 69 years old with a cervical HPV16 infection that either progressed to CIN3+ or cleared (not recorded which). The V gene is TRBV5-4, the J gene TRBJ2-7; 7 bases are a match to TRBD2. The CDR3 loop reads CASSLDSGLTYEQYF. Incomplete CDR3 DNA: TGTGCCAGCAGCTTGGATTCGGGACTAACCTACGAG.